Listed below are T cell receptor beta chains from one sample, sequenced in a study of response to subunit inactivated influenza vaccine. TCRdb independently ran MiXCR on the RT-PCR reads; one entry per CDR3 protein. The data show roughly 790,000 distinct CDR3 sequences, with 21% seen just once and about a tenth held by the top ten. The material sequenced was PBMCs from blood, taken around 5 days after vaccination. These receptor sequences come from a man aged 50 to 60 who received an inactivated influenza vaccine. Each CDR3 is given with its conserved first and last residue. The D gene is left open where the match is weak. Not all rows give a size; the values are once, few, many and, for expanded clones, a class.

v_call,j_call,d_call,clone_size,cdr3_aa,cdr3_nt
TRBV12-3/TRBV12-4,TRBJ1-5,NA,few,CASSLGYRVQPQHF,TGTGCCAGCAGTTTAGGATACAGGGTTCAGCCCCAGCATTTT
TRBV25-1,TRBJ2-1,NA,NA,CASSEYVGSPYNEQFF,TGTGCCAGCAGTGAATACGTGGGGTCACCGTACAATGAGCAGTTCTTC
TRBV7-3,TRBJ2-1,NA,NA,CASSSPQDRKQFF,TGTGCCAGCAGCTCGCCACAGGATAGAAAGCAGTTCTTC
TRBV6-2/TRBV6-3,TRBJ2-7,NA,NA,CASSYSSLGTRSEQYF,TGTGCCAGCAGTTACTCAAGCTTGGGAACCCGGAGCGAGCAGTACTTC
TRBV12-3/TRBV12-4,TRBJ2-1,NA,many,CASSQPWPNNEQFF,TGTGCCAGCAGCCAACCCTGGCCCAACAATGAGCAGTTCTTC
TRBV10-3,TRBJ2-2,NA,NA,CAISDRTANTGELFF,TGTGCCATCAGTGATAGGACAGCGAACACCGGGGAGCTGTTTTTT
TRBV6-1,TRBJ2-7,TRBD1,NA,CASSAGTGFGEQYF,TGTGCCAGCAGCGCCGGGACAGGGTTTGGTGAGCAGTACTTC
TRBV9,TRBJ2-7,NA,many,CASSVGWGLNEQYF,TGTGCCAGCAGCGTAGGATGGGGGCTGAACGAGCAGTACTTC
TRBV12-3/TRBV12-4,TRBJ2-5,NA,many,CASSFWGVSETQYF,TGTGCCAGCAGTTTTTGGGGGGTTAGCGAGACCCAGTACTTC
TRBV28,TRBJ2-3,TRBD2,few,CASSPGLADLNTDTQYF,TGTGCCAGCAGTCCAGGACTAGCTGATTTAAACACAGATACGCAGTATTTT
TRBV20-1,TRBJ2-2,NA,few,CSARGPTANTGELFF,TGCAGTGCTAGGGGACCGACAGCGAACACCGGGGAGCTGTTTTTT
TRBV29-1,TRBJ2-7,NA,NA,CSVVQGGAYEQYF,TGCAGCGTTGTTCAGGGGGGAGCCTACGAGCAGTACTTC
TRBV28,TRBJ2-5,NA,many,CASSPVGMGTQYF,TGTGCCAGCAGTCCCGTAGGGATGGGGACCCAGTACTTC
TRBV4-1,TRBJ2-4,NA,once,CASSHDGGTQNIQYF,TGCGCCAGCAGTCACGATGGGGGGACCCAAAACATTCAGTACTTC
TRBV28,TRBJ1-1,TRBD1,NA,CATHLGTASEAFF,TGTGCCACCCACCTCGGGACAGCGTCTGAAGCTTTCTTT
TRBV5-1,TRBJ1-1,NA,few,CASSFRAGWGAEAFF,TGCGCCAGCAGCTTTCGAGCGGGGTGGGGGGCTGAAGCTTTCTTT
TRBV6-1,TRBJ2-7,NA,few,CASMGRGSYEQYF,TGTGCCAGCATGGGCAGGGGAAGCTACGAGCAGTACTTC
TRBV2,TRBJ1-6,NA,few,CASITENSYNSPLHF,TGTGCCAGCATCACAGAGAACTCCTATAATTCACCCCTCCACTTT
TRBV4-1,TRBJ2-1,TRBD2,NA,CASSHHSGGAYNEQFF,TGCGCCAGCAGCCATCATAGCGGGGGGGCCTACAATGAGCAGTTCTTC
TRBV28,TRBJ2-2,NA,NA,CASTDPGRNTGELFF,TGTGCCAGCACCGACCCGGGACGCAACACCGGGGAGCTGTTTTTT
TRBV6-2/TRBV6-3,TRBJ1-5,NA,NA,CASSYLRMYSNQPQHF,TGTGCCAGCAGTTACCTGAGGATGTATAGCAATCAGCCCCAGCATTTT
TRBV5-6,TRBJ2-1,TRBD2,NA,CAIAPGPAGGNYNEQFF,TGTGCCATCGCCCCCGGGCCGGCGGGGGGAAACTACAATGAGCAGTTCTTC
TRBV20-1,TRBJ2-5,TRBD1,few,CSATQGARGETQYF,TGCAGTGCTACACAGGGGGCGAGAGGGGAGACCCAGTACTTC
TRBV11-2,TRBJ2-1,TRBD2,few,CASSLEAGVVNNEQFF,TGTGCCAGCAGCTTAGAGGCGGGGGTCGTAAACAATGAGCAGTTCTTC
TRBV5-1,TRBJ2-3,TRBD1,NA,CASSLALGTGATDTQYF,TGCGCCAGCAGCTTGGCCCTGGGGACAGGGGCCACAGATACGCAGTATTTT
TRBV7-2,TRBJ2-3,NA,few,CASSLARLADTQYF,TGTGCCAGCAGCTTAGCACGTCTAGCAGATACGCAGTATTTT
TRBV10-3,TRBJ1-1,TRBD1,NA,CAISEGQGARTEAFF,TGTGCCATCAGTGAGGGACAGGGGGCGAGAACTGAAGCTTTCTTT
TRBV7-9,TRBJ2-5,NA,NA,CASSPPAGVETQYF,TGTGCCAGCAGCCCCCCCGCAGGGGTGGAGACCCAGTACTTC
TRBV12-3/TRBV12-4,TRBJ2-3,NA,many,CASSLRGTQYF,TGTGCCAGCAGTTTGAGAGGTACGCAGTATTTT
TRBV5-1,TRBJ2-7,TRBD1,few,CASSWQGQGAHEQYF,TGCGCCAGCAGCTGGCAGGGACAGGGGGCCCACGAGCAGTACTTC
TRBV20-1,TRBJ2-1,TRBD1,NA,CSAPGQGGGSYNEQFF,TGCAGTGCTCCGGGACAGGGGGGCGGGTCCTACAATGAGCAGTTCTTC
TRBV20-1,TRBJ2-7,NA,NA,CSARDLDHSYEQYF,TGCAGTGCTAGAGATCTGGACCACTCCTACGAGCAGTACTTC
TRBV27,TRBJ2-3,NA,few,CASSFFGVDTQYF,TGTGCCAGCAGTTTTTTCGGGGTGGATACGCAGTATTTT
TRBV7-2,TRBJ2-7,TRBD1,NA,CASSFGSAQGAYEQYF,TGTGCCAGCAGCTTTGGATCTGCACAGGGGGCCTACGAGCAGTACTTC
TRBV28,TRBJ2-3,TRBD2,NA,CASNLGRGEFAQYF,TGTGCCAGCAACCTAGGGCGGGGGGAATTTGCGCAGTATTTT
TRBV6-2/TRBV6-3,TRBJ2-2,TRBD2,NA,CASSYSTSGFTGELFF,TGTGCCAGCAGTTACAGTACTAGCGGGTTTACCGGGGAGCTGTTTTTT
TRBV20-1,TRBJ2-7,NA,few,CSASDGSITYEQYF,TGCAGTGCTAGTGACGGGTCAATAACCTACGAGCAGTACTTC
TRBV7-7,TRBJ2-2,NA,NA,CASSLMGDTGELFF,TGTGCTAGCAGCTTAATGGGGGACACCGGGGAGCTGTTTTTT
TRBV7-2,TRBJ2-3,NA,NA,CASSLLAYTQYF,TGTGCCAGCAGCCTTCTAGCATATACGCAGTATTTT
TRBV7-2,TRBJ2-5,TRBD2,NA,CASSWTGGARETQYF,TGTGCCAGCAGCTGGACCGGGGGGGCTCGAGAGACCCAGTACTTC
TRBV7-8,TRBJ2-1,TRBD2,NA,CASSPRLAGGGNEQFF,TGTGCCAGCAGCCCGCGACTAGCGGGAGGCGGCAATGAGCAGTTCTTC
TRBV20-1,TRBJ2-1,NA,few,CSARKEPNSYNEQFF,TGCAGTGCTAGAAAGGAACCGAACTCCTACAATGAGCAGTTCTTC
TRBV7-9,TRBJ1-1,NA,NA,CASSIVRGWTEAFF,TGTGCCAGCAGCATTGTCAGGGGCTGGACTGAAGCTTTCTTT
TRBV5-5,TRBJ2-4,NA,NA,CASSLATGHLAKNIQYF,TGTGCCAGCAGCTTGGCAACGGGACACTTAGCCAAAAACATTCAGTACTTC
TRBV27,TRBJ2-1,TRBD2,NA,CANVKRGGYEQFF,TGTGCCAACGTCAAGCGGGGGGGCTATGAGCAGTTCTTC
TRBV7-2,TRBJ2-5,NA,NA,CASSLDLGREDF,TGTGCCAGCAGCTTAGATCTGGGTCGAGAGGACTTC
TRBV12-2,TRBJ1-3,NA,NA,CASRFIPPVGSGNTIYF,NA
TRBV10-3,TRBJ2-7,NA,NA,CAIKQAGSGEQYF,TGTGCCATCAAACAAGCAGGATCGGGGGAGCAGTACTTC
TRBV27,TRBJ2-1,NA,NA,CASSLWGERRFF,TGTGCCAGCAGTTTATGGGGGGAGAGGCGGTTCTTC
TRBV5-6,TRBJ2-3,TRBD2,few,CASSVGLAGVRDTQYF,TGTGCCAGCAGCGTAGGACTAGCGGGAGTCCGAGATACGCAGTATTTT
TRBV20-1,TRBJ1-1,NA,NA,CSARTLRGGRTEAFF,TGCAGTGCTAGAACTTTAAGGGGGGGGAGGACTGAAGCTTTCTTT
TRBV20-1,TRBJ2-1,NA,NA,CSARRSGEGVGASYNEQFF,TGCAGTGCCAGAAGGAGCGGAGAGGGGGTGGGGGCCTCCTACAATGAGCAGTTCTTC
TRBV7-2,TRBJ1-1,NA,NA,CASSSGQPRLNTEAFF,TGTGCCAGCAGCTCAGGACAGCCTCGATTGAACACTGAAGCTTTCTTT
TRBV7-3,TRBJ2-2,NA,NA,CASSLYSSHTGELFF,TGTGCCAGCAGCTTATATTCCAGTCACACCGGGGAGCTGTTTTTT
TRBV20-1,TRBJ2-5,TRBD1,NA,CSATQGYQETQYF,TGCAGTGCTACACAGGGGTACCAAGAGACCCAGTACTTC
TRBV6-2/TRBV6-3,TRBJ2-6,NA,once,CASSWFVGANVLTF,TGTGCCAGCAGTTGGTTTGTTGGGGCCAACGTCCTGACTTTC
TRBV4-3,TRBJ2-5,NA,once,CASSPGLGLETQYF,TGCGCCAGCAGCCCCGGGCTAGGCCTAGAGACCCAGTACTTC